What follows are 23 T cell receptor beta chains derived from one specimen sequenced in a study of graft-versus-host responses after intestinal transplantation. Sequencing used immunoSEQ multiplex PCR; TCRdb keeps in-frame clones, though not all of them. The sample consists of some 10,000 clones, about 31% of them appearing once. This material consisted of alloreactive CD4+ T cells from a mixed lymphocyte reaction culture, taken before transplantation. Indicated subset: CFSE-low proliferating T cells sorted from roughly 6-day pre-transplant mixed lymphocyte reaction (GvH or HvG direction). These receptors were taken from a human patient who was an organ donor for intestinal transplantation.

V is TRBV5-1 and J is TRBJ2-7; no definite D call. V gave up 2 bases and J gave up 0 bases, with 6 bases separating them. Germline V gene lookup returns CDR1 SGHRS and CDR2 YFSETQ. The CDR3 consists of 13 residues. CDR3 coding DNA: TGCGCCAGCAGCTTCACCAGCTCCTACGAGCAGTACTTC. This sequence encodes CASSFTSSYEQYF.

A few counts support this clone. The chain couples TRBV30 to TRBJ1-6; 8 bases match TRBD1. J gave up 10 bases and V 1 base, and 3 bases lay outside the gene matches. Per the germline V gene, CDR1 is GTSNPN and CDR2 is SVGIG (reference sequence). CDR3 size: 13 residues. The CDR3 nucleotides read TGTGCCTGGAGTGACCAGGGGGCCTCACCCCTCCACTTT. This encodes CAWSDQGASPLHF.

The table lists this clone with a few counts. This chain uses TRBV5-4 with TRBJ2-5; 12 bases agree with TRBD2. V lost 4 bases to trimming and J lost 5 bases; unmatched junction nucleotides: 12. Germline V gene sequence: CDR1 SGHNT, CDR2 YYREEE (reference sequence). This CDR3 comprises 17 residues. In DNA, the CDR3 is TGTGCCAGCAGCCCCCCGGCTAGCGGGGGGGCCCGGGAGACCCAGTACTTC. Protein sequence: CASSPPASGGARETQYF.

This clone was picked up a small number of times. With only one base between it and a far larger clone, this is likely a read error. The chain combines TRBV27 with TRBJ1-3; tentative D call: TRBD1 (5 bases). The CDR3 runs 16 residues. Germline V gene sequence: CDR1 MNHEY, CDR2 SMNVEV (reference sequence). The CDR3 sequence is CSSSLSLRGPGNTIYF. The CDR3 nucleotides are TGTTCCAGCAGTTTATCGTTGAGGGGTCCTGGAAACACCATATATTTT.

The V and J genes are TRBV6-5 and TRBJ1-6; D is ambiguous. V lost 0 bases and J 8 bases, leaving 14 bases between the germline ends. The length of the CDR3 is 16 residues. From germline, CDR1 is MNHEY and CDR2 SVGAGI. Written as DNA, the CDR3 is TGTGCCAGCAGTTACTCCGGAGGTGGAGGGTATTCACCCCTCCACTTT. Translated, it gives CASSYSGGGGYSPLHF.

By sample fraction, this clone is medium-sized. V usage is TRBV7-2 and J usage is TRBJ1-3; D is ambiguous. This CDR3 has 16 residues. The germline V and J ends were trimmed by 0 bases and 0 bases, with 9 bases remaining between them. Germline V gives CDR1 SGHTA, CDR2 FQGNSA. CDR3 residues: CASSLAVSLSGNTIYF. CDR3 DNA: TGTGCCAGCAGCTTAGCGGTCAGCCTCTCTGGAAACACCATATATTTT.

The chain carries TRBV5-1 and TRBJ2-7; 9 bases align to TRBD1. The CDR3 covers 17 residues. Unmatched junction bases numbered 15, after V lost 5 bases and J lost 3 bases. Germline loops: CDR1 SGHRS, CDR2 YFSETQ. The CDR3: CASSQRGGTGFIYEQYF. The CDR3, as DNA: TGCGCCAGCAGTCAGCGAGGGGGGACAGGGTTTATCTACGAGCAGTACTTC.

This clone was detected a few times. The chain joins TRBV2 to TRBJ2-5; TRBD2 matches at 9 bases. Germline V gene sequence: CDR1 SNHLY, CDR2 FYNNEI. The length of the CDR3 is 13 residues. V dropped 7 bases and J dropped 5; count of bases not matched to a gene: 5. Written as DNA, the CDR3 is TGTGCCAGCACTTTAGCGGGGGCCGAGACCCAGTACTTC. Translation gives CASTLAGAETQYF.

This chain joins TRBV30 and TRBJ2-7; D uncertain. The CDR3 extends over 12 amino acids. The V end was cut by 6 bases, the J end by 7 bases, with 16 bases between. Germline CDR1 GTSNPN, CDR2 SVGIG (reference sequence). The CDR3 DNA reads as TGTGCCTGTCCCCAATTTGCTCGGGAGCAGTACTTC. Its protein is CACPQFAREQYF.

The chain employs TRBV5-1 and TRBJ2-7; TRBD1 matches at 7 bases. The CDR3 covers 17 residues. J lost 2 bases, V lost 3 bases, and 14 bases had no gene match. Germline V gene data show CDR1 as SGHRS and CDR2 as YFSETQ. CDR3 in DNA: TGCGCCAGCAGCTGGGACGGGACAGACATTTCAGCCTACGAGCAGTACTTC. This encodes CASSWDGTDISAYEQYF.

The rearrangement uses TRBV6-1 and TRBJ2-7, with 11 bases fitting TRBD1. J lost 5 bases, V lost 6 bases, and 6 bases had no gene match. Per the germline V gene, CDR1 is MNHNS and CDR2 is SASEGT. CDR3 length: 14 residues. This chain's CDR3 is CASSPGQGVHEQYF. For the CDR3, the DNA is TGTGCCAGCAGCCCGGGACAGGGGGTACACGAGCAGTACTTC.

This chain uses TRBV7-2 with TRBJ2-1, with D possibly being TRBD2 (7 bases). The V end was cut by 3 bases, the J end by 0 bases, with 15 bases between. This CDR3 spans 17 amino acids. CDR1 and CDR2 (germline): SGHTA, FQGNSA. CDR3: CASSFKSAGASYNEQFF. CDR3 nucleotides: TGTGCCAGCAGCTTCAAGTCGGCGGGGGCCTCCTACAATGAGCAGTTCTTC.

This clone was seen more than once but under ten times. The gene calls are TRBV5-1 and TRBJ1-1; 10 bases are shared with TRBD1. After removal of 4 bases from V and 3 bases from J, the junction contained 3 bases not matched to a gene. This CDR3 is built from 14 residues. The germline V gene has CDR1 SGHRS and CDR2 YFSETQ. The CDR3 protein is CASSGGQGYTEAFF. CDR3 DNA: TGCGCCAGCAGCGGGGGACAGGGGTACACTGAAGCTTTCTTT.

The chain is built from TRBV28 and TRBJ1-5; TRBD1 might be the D (6 bases). This CDR3 spans 14 amino acids. The germline gives CDR1 MDHEN, CDR2 SYDVKM. Trimming pared 4 bases from V and 6 bases from J, leaving 13 bases between. CDR3 residues: CASSSPGGGQPQHF. CDR3 nucleotide sequence: TGTGCCAGCAGTTCTCCGGGGGGCGGTCAGCCCCAGCATTTT.

This clone has more than one count but fewer than ten. This clone may be a read error of a much larger clone one base away. The J gene is TRBJ2-7, the V gene TRBV5-5; D uncertain. Germline V CDR1 and CDR2: SGHKS, YYEKEE (reference sequence). The ends were cut back, 0 bases at V and 3 bases at J, with 4 bases in the middle. The CDR3 contains 12 residues. DNA for the CDR3: TGTGCCAGCAGCTTGGGGGGCTACGAGCAGTACTTC. This gives the protein CASSLGGYEQYF.

Within the sample, this clone is medium-sized. CDR3 sequence reads: CASSLGQNNYGYTF. The CDR3 nucleotides are TGTGCCAGCAGCTTGGGACAAAATAACTATGGCTACACCTTC. This chain joins TRBV5-4 and TRBJ1-2; D ambiguous. CDR3 size: 14 residues. Trimming removed 0 bases from V and 1 base from J, with 7 bases in between. Germline V gene data show CDR1 as SGHNT and CDR2 as YYREEE (reference sequence).

V is TRBV5-6 and J is TRBJ2-4; D unresolved. The V and J ends lost 3 bases and 1 base respectively, with 11 bases between them. Germline values: CDR1 SGHDT, CDR2 YYEEEE. This CDR3 has 15 residues. CDR3 region: CASSSALGAKNIQYF. CDR3 nucleotides: TGTGCCAGCAGCTCGGCCCTGGGCGCCAAAAACATTCAGTACTTC.

This clone was counted only a few times. CDR3 in amino acids: CASSLWGATDTQYF. The CDR3 DNA reads TGCGCCAGCAGCTTATGGGGGGCAACAGATACGCAGTATTTT. This chain connects TRBV5-1 to TRBJ2-3; tentatively, D is TRBD1 or TRBD2 (6 bases each). The CDR3 contains 14 residues. V was pared by 2 bases and J by 3 bases, with 10 bases between. The germline gives CDR1 SGHRS, CDR2 YFSETQ.

This chain links TRBV5-6 with TRBJ1-6, with D maybe TRBD1 (6 bases). V shed 2 bases and J shed 4 bases, with 10 bases lying between them. CDR1 is SGHDT and CDR2 is YYEEEE in the germline V gene. This CDR3 is 15 amino acids long. CDR3 nucleotide sequence: TGTGCCAGCAGCTTTATTCAGGGGTATAATTCACCCCTCCACTTT. It codes for CASSFIQGYNSPLHF.

This clone turned up a few times. The chain has TRBV5-1 and TRBJ2-1; 7 bases match TRBD1. This CDR3 is built from 15 residues. The junction had 15 bases not matched to a gene; V was cut back by 6 bases and J by 9 bases. Germline CDR1 reads SGHRS; CDR2 reads YFSETQ. The CDR3 nucleotides are TGCGCCAGCACTGTAGGCGACAGGGTGGTCTTTGAGCAGTTCTTC. This codes for CASTVGDRVVFEQFF.

The V and J genes are TRBV7-9 and TRBJ2-7; maybe TRBD2 (5 bases). The CDR3 length is 15 residues. V was trimmed by 5 bases and J by 5 bases, leaving 19 bases between them. The germline V gene has CDR1 SEHNR and CDR2 FQNEAQ (reference sequence). CDR3 sequence: CASSPIGGFIHEQYF. The CDR3 DNA follows: TGTGCCAGCAGCCCGATCGGAGGATTCATCCACGAGCAGTACTTC.

This chain joins TRBV28 and TRBJ2-3, with 13 bases identical to TRBD2. The junction had 5 bases not matched to a gene; V was cut back by 7 bases and J by 1 base. CDR3 length: 16 amino acids. From germline, CDR1 is MDHEN and CDR2 SYDVKM. The CDR3 DNA reads TGTGCCAGCAAAAAAGGGACTAGCGGGGGCACAGATACGCAGTATTTT. Its translation is CASKKGTSGGTDTQYF. The full variable domain, in which reference TRBV28 and TRBJ2-3 provide the parts outside the CDR3, is DVKVTQSSRYLVKRTGEKVFLECVQDMDHENMFWYRQDPGLGLRLIYFSYDVKMKEKGDIPEGYSVSREKKERFSLILESASTNQTSMYLCASKKGTSGGTDTQYFGPGTRLTVL.

By frequency in the sample, this clone is medium-sized. The chain combines TRBV7-9 with TRBJ1-1; no clear D gene. V gave up 0 bases and J gave up 1 base, with 6 bases separating them. The CDR3 contains 14 residues. The germline V gene has CDR1 SEHNR and CDR2 FQNEAQ (reference sequence). CDR3 nucleotide sequence: TGTGCCAGCAGCTTAGCCCCAGGGAACACTGAAGCTTTCTTT. This encodes CASSLAPGNTEAFF.